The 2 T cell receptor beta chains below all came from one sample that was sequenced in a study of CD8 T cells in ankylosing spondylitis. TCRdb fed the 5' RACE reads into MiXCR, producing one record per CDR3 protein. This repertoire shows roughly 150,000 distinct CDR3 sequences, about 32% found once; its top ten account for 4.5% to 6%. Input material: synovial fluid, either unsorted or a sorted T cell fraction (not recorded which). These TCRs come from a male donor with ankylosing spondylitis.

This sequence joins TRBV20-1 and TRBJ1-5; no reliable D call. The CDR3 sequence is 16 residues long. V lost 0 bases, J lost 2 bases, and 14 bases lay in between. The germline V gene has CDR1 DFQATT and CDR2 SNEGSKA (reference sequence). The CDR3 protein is CSARDWALAGNQPQHF. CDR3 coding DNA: TGCAGTGCTAGAGATTGGGCACTAGCGGGCAATCAGCCCCAGCATTTT.

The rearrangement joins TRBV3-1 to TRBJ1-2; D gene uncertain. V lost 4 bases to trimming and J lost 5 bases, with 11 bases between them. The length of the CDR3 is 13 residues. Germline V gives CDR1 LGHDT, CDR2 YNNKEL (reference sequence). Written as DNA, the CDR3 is TGTGCCAGCAGCCGGCAAACTTCTTATGGCTACACCTTC. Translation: CASSRQTSYGYTF. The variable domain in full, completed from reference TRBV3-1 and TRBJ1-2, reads DTAVSQTPKYLVTQMGNDKSIKCEQNLGHDTMYWYKQDSKKFLKIMFSYNNKELIINETVPNRFSPKSPDKAHLNLHINSLELGDSAVYFCASSRQTSYGYTFGSGTRLTVV.